The next 20 T cell receptor beta chains were all read from a single sample in a study of blood T cell repertoires in COVID-19. Only in-frame clones appear in the TCRdb table, and some are missing; sequencing was by immunoSEQ multiplex PCR. The repertoire holds some 30,000 clones, 65% to 90% seen once, with 5% to 7.5% in the top ten. The sequencing input was peripheral blood. The origin of the receptors is a man aged 60 to 69 with active COVID-19.

The rearrangement links TRBV14 to TRBJ2-7; TRBD2 agrees at 8 bases. Germline values: CDR1 SGHDN, CDR2 FVKESK. The trim removed 1 base at V and 2 bases at J, leaving 4 bases unmatched. The CDR3 covers 15 residues. CDR3 protein: CASSQGQRGPYEQYF. The CDR3 DNA reads TGTGCCAGCAGCCAAGGCCAGCGGGGGCCCTACGAGCAGTACTTC.

This sequence joins TRBV5-1 and TRBJ2-1, with 13 bases fitting TRBD2. Trimming took 0 bases from V and 6 from J; bases not matched to a gene: 9. Germline V gene data show CDR1 as SGHRS and CDR2 as YFSETQ. This CDR3 has 18 residues. CDR3 loop: CASSLGLAGGQWVNEQFF. The CDR3 DNA is TGCGCCAGCAGCTTGGGACTAGCGGGAGGCCAGTGGGTCAATGAGCAGTTCTTC.

This clone came up once. V and J are TRBV11-2 and TRBJ2-4, with D uncertain. Trimming shortened V by 3 bases and J by 1 base, and 7 bases separated the two germline ends. In germline, CDR1 is SGHAT, CDR2 FQNNGV. The CDR3 has 14 amino acids. The CDR3 spells CASSFTRAKNIQYF. The CDR3 nucleotides read TGTGCCAGCAGCTTTACGCGGGCCAAAAACATTCAGTACTTC. Full variable domain (remainder filled in from reference TRBV11-2 and TRBJ2-4): EAGVAQSPRYKIIEKRQSVAFWCNPISGHATLYWYQQILGQGPKLLIQFQNNGVVDDSQLPKDRFSAERLKGVDSTLKIQPAKLEDSAVYLCASSFTRAKNIQYFGAGTRLSVL.

J is TRBJ2-7 and V is TRBV7-2, with D perhaps TRBD2 (5 bases). The CDR3 contains 14 residues. The germline gives CDR1 SGHTA, CDR2 FQGNSA. V lost 1 base and J lost 0, with 7 bases in between. The CDR3 sequence: CASSLVAFSYEQYF. The CDR3 DNA reads TGTGCCAGCAGCTTAGTAGCGTTCTCCTACGAGCAGTACTTC.

The chain uses TRBV5-1 and TRBJ2-3; 8 bases line up with TRBD2. V was clipped by 4 bases and J by 5 bases; unmatched bases: 9. CDR3 length: 15 amino acids. Germline CDR1 is SGHRS and CDR2 is YFSETQ. Written as DNA, the CDR3 is TGCGCCAGCAGCCAGGCGGGAGGAAGGGGAGATACGCAGTATTTT. Translated, it gives CASSQAGGRGDTQYF.

The chain links TRBV4-2 to TRBJ1-3, with D unresolved. Germline V gives CDR1 LGHNA, CDR2 YNFKEQ. There are 16 residues in the CDR3. Trimming shortened V by 1 base and J by 0 bases, and 10 bases separated the two germline ends. The CDR3 bases are TGTGCCAGCAGCCAAGGTCCGGAGAGCTCTGGAAACACCATATATTTT. Translated, it gives CASSQGPESSGNTIYF.

The V and J genes are TRBV28 and TRBJ2-7, with 8 bases identical to TRBD2. Germline-derived CDR1 and CDR2 are MDHEN and SYDVKM. The V gene end was trimmed by 7 bases and the J gene end by 4 bases; junction bases not matched to a gene: 6. The CDR3 loop spans 13 amino acids. Here the CDR3 reads CASNAGRGYEQYF. In DNA form, the CDR3 reads TGTGCCAGCAACGCCGGGAGGGGGTACGAGCAGTACTTC. The full variable domain, with the rest looked up from reference TRBV28 and TRBJ2-7, is DVKVTQSSRYLVKRTGEKVFLECVQDMDHENMFWYRQDPGLGLRLIYFSYDVKMKEKGDIPEGYSVSREKKERFSLILESASTNQTSMYLCASNAGRGYEQYFGPGTRLTVT.

The rearrangement links TRBV28 to TRBJ2-1; 8 bases line up with TRBD1. CDR3 length equals 16 residues. V lost 1 base to trimming and J lost 6 bases; unmatched junction nucleotides: 8. Germline CDR1 and CDR2: MDHEN and SYDVKM. CDR3 amino acids: CASSLFVQGASNEQFF. The CDR3 region has the DNA TGTGCCAGCAGTTTATTCGTGCAGGGGGCCAGCAATGAGCAGTTCTTC.

The rearrangement joins TRBV18 to TRBJ2-5, with D possibly being TRBD2 (6 bases). V was cut by 3 bases and J by 4 bases, with 9 bases left in between. Germline loops: CDR1 KGHSH, CDR2 LQKENI. The CDR3 consists of 13 residues. The CDR3 region has the DNA TGTGCCAGCTCACCGGGGAGGAGAGAGACCCAGTACTTC. It translates to CASSPGRRETQYF.

The chain links TRBV7-8 to TRBJ2-5; D is perhaps TRBD2 (5 bases). This CDR3 has 14 amino acids. The V gene's germline CDR1 is SGHVS and CDR2 FQNEAQ. V was trimmed by 1 base and J by 5 bases, leaving 11 bases between them. This chain's CDR3 is CASSLDAGRETQYF. The CDR3 DNA follows: TGTGCCAGCAGCTTAGATGCGGGTAGGGAGACCCAGTACTTC.

This rearrangement joins TRBV18 to TRBJ2-1; D ambiguous. V shed 3 bases and J shed 6 bases, with 6 bases lying between them. This CDR3 has 12 residues. The germline V gene has CDR1 KGHSH and CDR2 LQKENI. Here the CDR3 DNA reads TGTGCCAGCTCACCCGCTAGCAATGAGCAGTTCTTC. This translates into CASSPASNEQFF.

The genes are TRBV7-9 and TRBJ2-3, with unresolved D. Germline assignment: CDR1 SEHNR and CDR2 FQNEAQ (reference sequence). Trimming removed 1 base at V and 2 bases at J, with 16 bases between. This CDR3 has 17 amino acids. This CDR3 reads CASSLVGWATNTDTQYF. CDR3 nucleotide sequence: TGTGCCAGCAGCTTAGTTGGGTGGGCTACCAACACAGATACGCAGTATTTT.

The chain joins TRBV2 to TRBJ2-3, with a tentative D call TRBD2 (6 bases). Germline V lookup: CDR1 SNHLY, CDR2 FYNNEI. The CDR3 is 15 residues long. Trimming took off 7 bases at V and 10 bases at J, with 24 bases between the two ends. CDR3 protein: CASTLAAEGPLAQYF. DNA for the CDR3: TGTGCCAGCACTTTAGCGGCGGAGGGGCCGTTGGCGCAGTATTTT.

The rearrangement uses TRBV14 and TRBJ2-1; no definite D call. Germline loops: CDR1 SGHDN, CDR2 FVKESK. Trimming removed 2 bases at V and 4 bases at J, with 6 bases between. The CDR3 spans 13 residues. Here the CDR3 DNA reads TGTGCCAGCAGCCAACAACAGTACAATGAGCAGTTCTTC. This translates into CASSQQQYNEQFF. The variable domain in full, with the rest retrieved from reference TRBV14 and TRBJ2-1, is EAGVTQFPSHSVIEKGQTVTLRCDPISGHDNLYWYRRVMGKEIKFLLHFVKESKQDESGMPNNRFLAERTGGTYSTLKVQPAELEDSGVYFCASSQQQYNEQFFGPGTRLTVL.

This clone was found once. This chain joins TRBV7-2 and TRBJ2-7; TRBD2 aligns across 16 bases. From germline, CDR1 is SGHTA and CDR2 FQGNSA. CDR3 size: 16 residues. The trim removed 5 bases at V and 7 bases at J, leaving 8 bases unmatched. DNA of the CDR3: TGTGCCAGCAGCCGGGGACTAGCGGGAGGGCCGGTGGAGCAGTACTTC. Translating gives CASSRGLAGGPVEQYF.

A few counts support this clone. One end of the junction varies from germline; a read error may be responsible. The J gene is TRBJ2-7, the V gene TRBV28, with D unresolved. The CDR3 sequence is 12 residues long. From germline, CDR1 is MDHEN and CDR2 SYDVKM. CDR3 protein: CASGYLSSEQYF. For the CDR3, the DNA is TGTGCCAGCGGTTATCTTTCCTCCGAGCAGTACTTC.

In nucleotides, the CDR3 is TGTGCCAGCAGGGCGGGAGATCTGAACACCGGGGAGCTGTTTTTT. Protein product: CASRAGDLNTGELFF. This chain joins TRBV9 and TRBJ2-2, with 7 bases aligning to TRBD2. The CDR3 has 15 amino acids. Germline V CDR1 and CDR2: SGDLS, YYNGEE. The V gene end was trimmed by 5 bases and the J gene end by 1 base; junction bases not matched to a gene: 5.

The V gene is TRBV2, the J gene TRBJ2-2; D remains unclear. V gave up 6 bases and J gave up 3 bases, with 5 bases separating them. Germline lookup yields CDR1 SNHLY and CDR2 FYNNEI. This CDR3 spans 12 amino acids. In DNA, the CDR3 is TGTGCCAGCAGGGCGGACACCGGGGAGCTGTTTTTT. Translation gives CASRADTGELFF.

In its sample, this clone was seen once. The J gene is TRBJ1-4, the V gene TRBV18, with TRBD1 identical over 7 bases. J lost 3 bases, V lost 2 bases, and 6 bases had no gene match. Germline CDR1 reads KGHSH; CDR2 reads LQKENI. The CDR3 length is 16 residues. For the CDR3, the DNA is TGTGCCAGCTCACCAAGAGGGGGCGGTTCTAATGAAAAACTGTTTTTT. It codes for CASSPRGGGSNEKLFF. The variable domain in full, completed from reference TRBV18 and TRBJ1-4, reads NAGVMQNPRHLVRRRGQEARLRCSPMKGHSHVYWYRQLPEEGLKFMVYLQKENIIDESGMPKERFSAEFPKEGPSILRIQQVVRGDSAAYFCASSPRGGGSNEKLFFGSGTQLSVL.

The V call is TRBV3-1 (or the pseudogene TRBV3-2), the J call TRBJ2-3, with a weak D call TRBD2 (7 bases). The germline gives CDR1 LGHDT, CDR2 YNNKEL (reference sequence). V was cut by 2 bases and J by 4 bases, with 16 bases left in between. The CDR3 runs 16 residues. CDR3 sequence reads: CASSQRGRGGADTQYF. The CDR3 DNA is TGTGCCAGCAGCCAACGCGGGAGAGGGGGGGCAGATACGCAGTATTTT.